Sequencing of this T cell receptor beta chain was carried out in a study of blood T cell repertoires in COVID-19. The overall study: The United States, Italy and Spain supplied acute and convalescent COVID-19 samples.

Method: immunoSEQ multiplex PCR; TCRdb's copy keeps in-frame clones and lacks some. The sample yields under 150,000 clones, almost 85% seen once. This clone turned up a few times. The source of this sequence is a man in his 70s with active or convalescent COVID-19. The sample was peripheral blood.

CDR3 residues: CASSSRSSPGAKGQYF. Written as DNA, the CDR3 is TGTGCCAGCAGTTCAAGAAGTAGTCCAGGGGCGAAGGGGCAGTACTTC. The rearrangement links TRBV27 to TRBJ2-7, with a weak D call TRBD1 (6 bases). V was shortened by 4 bases and J by 9 bases, with 25 bases between the two germline ends. This CDR3 has 16 residues. Germline values: CDR1 MNHEY, CDR2 SMNVEV (reference sequence).